This entry describes one T cell receptor beta chain. Antigen: not known. The record originates from a study of identical twins. Notes on the study in general: Less excess twin sharing appeared in beta out-of-frame sequences.

Using its own MiXCR run on the 5' RACE reads, TCRdb lists one record per CDR3 protein. The profile shows roughly 200,000 distinct CDR3 sequences, 15% to 20% of them singletons. The V end was cut by 5 bases, the J end by 1 base, with 18 bases between. Germline CDR1 is DFQATT and CDR2 is SNEGSKA (reference sequence). CDR3 size: 16 residues. This same sample was also taken into another study, of T cells expressing NK-cell markers. From that study: In several donors, dominant NKG2C+ clonotypes were roughly 1.0-7.0% of CD8+ T cells.

Sequencing was carried out using CD8+ T cells sorted from blood. This clonotype was obtained from a woman aged 18-30 years in good health. J is TRBJ2-1 and V is TRBV20-1; a weak D match, TRBD2 (5 bases). CDR3 DNA sequence: TGCAGTGCTCTCGACCTTTACGGGAAATCCTACAATGAGCAGTTCTTC. Translating gives CSALDLYGKSYNEQFF.